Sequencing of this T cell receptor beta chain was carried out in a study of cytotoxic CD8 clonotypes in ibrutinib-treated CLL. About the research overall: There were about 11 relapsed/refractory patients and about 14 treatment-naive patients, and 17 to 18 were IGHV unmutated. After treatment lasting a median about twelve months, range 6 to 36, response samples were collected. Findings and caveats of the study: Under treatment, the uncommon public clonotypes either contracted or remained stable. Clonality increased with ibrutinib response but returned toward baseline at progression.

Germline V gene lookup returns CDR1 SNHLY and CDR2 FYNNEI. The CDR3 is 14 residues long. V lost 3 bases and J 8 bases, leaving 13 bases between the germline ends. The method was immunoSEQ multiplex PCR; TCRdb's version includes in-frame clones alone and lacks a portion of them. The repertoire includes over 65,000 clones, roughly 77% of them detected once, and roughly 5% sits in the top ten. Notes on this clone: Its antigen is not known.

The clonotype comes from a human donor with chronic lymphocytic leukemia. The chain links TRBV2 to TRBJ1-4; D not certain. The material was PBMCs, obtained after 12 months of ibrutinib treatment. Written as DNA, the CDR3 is TGTGCCAGCAGTGATTCGGGATATCGGGAAAAACTGTTTTTT. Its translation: CASSDSGYREKLFF.